The sequence of this T cell receptor (beta chain) was determined in a study of PD-1 blockade in classical Hodgkin lymphoma. The CDR3 spans 15 residues. Germline values: CDR1 LNHDA, CDR2 SQIVND (reference sequence). J lost 7 bases, V lost 7 bases, and 13 bases had no gene match. The patients all showed relapse after autologous stem cell transplantation, while their brentuximab vedotin exposure varied. Magnetic negative selection isolated CD8+ T cells from thawed PBMCs. Of note for this clone: The antigen is not known.

Points from the study as a whole: Exclusion removed patients who began nivolumab under 1 year after ASCT. The CD4+ diversity rise by C4D1 was clearest in complete responders. Relapsed/refractory patients reportedly had lower baseline diversity than newly diagnosed patients. Newly diagnosed patients had diversity similar to the baseline diversity of complete responders.

Sequenced by immunoSEQ multiplex PCR; TCRdb stores in-frame clones only, minus some. The profile covers 11,000 or so clones, with 80% to 85% appearing a single time and 38% taken by the ten largest. The chain links TRBV19 to TRBJ2-7; 10 nucleotides align to TRBD2. The material sequenced was CD8+ T cells from blood, taken at baseline. This clonotype was sampled from a human donor with classical Hodgkin lymphoma. CDR3 sequence: CASNPGLAGAGEQYF. The CDR3, as DNA: TGTGCCAGTAACCCCGGGCTAGCGGGAGCGGGTGAGCAGTACTTC.